The 28 T cell receptor beta chains below all came from one sample that was sequenced in a study of blood T cell repertoires in COVID-19. The table came from immunoSEQ multiplex PCR; TCRdb's copy has only in-frame clones and leaves some out. The repertoire holds more than 150,000 clones, with over 75% as singletons. Sequencing was carried out using peripheral blood. These receptors were taken from a woman older than 75 with acute or convalescent COVID-19.

This clone turned up a few times. This chain links TRBV9 with TRBJ2-7, with D perhaps matching TRBD2 (5 bases). This CDR3 is 15 amino acids long. Germline V gene data show CDR1 as SGDLS and CDR2 as YYNGEE. V lost 0 bases and J 2 bases, leaving 12 bases between the germline ends. CDR3 DNA sequence: TGTGCCAGCAGCGTAGAAGGGAATAGCGCCTACGAGCAGTACTTC. Its protein product is CASSVEGNSAYEQYF. Together with reference TRBV9 and TRBJ2-7, the CDR3 gives the full variable domain: DSGVTQTPKHLITATGQRVTLRCSPRSGDLSVYWYQQSLDQGLQFLIQYYNGEERAKGNILERFSAQQFPDLHSELNLSSLELGDSALYFCASSVEGNSAYEQYFGPGTRLTVT.

This chain connects TRBV5-8 to TRBJ1-5; no firm D call. The CDR3 length is 19 residues. The germline V gene has CDR1 SGHTS and CDR2 YDEGEE. V was trimmed by 3 bases and J by 1 base, leaving 23 bases between them. CDR3 bases: TGTGCCAGCAGCTCGGCTCATGGCCACGGGTATTTGAGCAATCAGCCCCAGCATTTT. It is translated as CASSSAHGHGYLSNQPQHF.

V is TRBV7-2 and J is TRBJ1-2; D may be TRBD1 (5 bases). V lost 0 bases and J lost 5, with 16 bases in between. Germline V gene data show CDR1 as SGHTA and CDR2 as FQGNSA. The CDR3 is 16 amino acids. CDR3 amino acids: CASSLAPLRVGYGYTF. CDR3 DNA: TGTGCCAGCAGCTTAGCGCCGCTCAGGGTAGGGTATGGCTACACCTTC.

J is TRBJ1-2 and V is TRBV7-9; 9 bases match TRBD1. There are 15 residues in the CDR3. Germline trimming cut 4 bases from V and 8 bases from J; bases unmatched to any gene: 11. Germline V gene lookup returns CDR1 SEHNR and CDR2 FQNEAQ (reference sequence). The CDR3 bases are TGTGCCAGCAGCTCGGGGCTAACAGGGGGCCGGGGCTACACCTTC. Translation: CASSSGLTGGRGYTF.

The sample holds one count of this clone. V usage is TRBV7-3 and J usage is TRBJ2-7, with D tentatively TRBD2 (6 bases). The ends were cut back, 1 base at V and 6 bases at J, with 10 bases in the middle. Per the germline V gene, CDR1 is SGHTA and CDR2 is FQGTGA. This CDR3 contains 13 residues. The CDR3: CASSLSRGSEQYF. The CDR3 DNA sequence: TGTGCCAGCAGCTTAAGCCGGGGGAGCGAGCAGTACTTC.

The chain carries TRBV6-5 and TRBJ1-5; D gene uncertain. The CDR3 spans 15 residues. V gave up 5 bases and J gave up 3 bases, with 14 bases separating them. Germline assignment: CDR1 MNHEY and CDR2 SVGAGI. The CDR3 protein is CASSPPPGFNQPQHF. In DNA, the CDR3 is TGTGCCAGCAGTCCCCCTCCGGGTTTCAATCAGCCCCAGCATTTT.

This chain uses TRBV19 with TRBJ1-1; 7 bases map to TRBD1. Germline V gene data show CDR1 as LNHDA and CDR2 as SQIVND (reference sequence). The CDR3 is 13 amino acids. The junction had 1 base not matched to a gene; V was cut back by 2 bases and J by 4 bases. DNA for the CDR3: TGTGCCAGTAGTATAACAGGGGTCACTGAAGCTTTCTTT. It specifies CASSITGVTEAFF. Drawing the rest from reference TRBV19 and TRBJ1-1, the complete variable domain is DGGITQSPKYLFRKEGQNVTLSCEQNLNHDAMYWYRQDPGQGLRLIYYSQIVNDFQKGDIAEGYSVSREKKESFPLTVTSAQKNPTAFYLCASSITGVTEAFFGQGTRLTVV.

The V and J genes are TRBV7-8 and TRBJ1-6, with D hard to call. There are 13 residues in the CDR3. Germline values: CDR1 SGHVS, CDR2 FQNEAQ. The V gene lost 1 base and the J gene lost 10 bases, with 8 bases spanning the gap. The CDR3: CASSLGGESPLHF. The CDR3 DNA sequence: TGTGCCAGCAGCTTAGGGGGAGAATCACCCCTCCACTTT.

This clone came up a few times. The gene calls are TRBV18 and TRBJ1-3; no clear D gene. CDR3 length equals 15 residues. V was shortened by 0 bases and J by 2 bases, with 8 bases between the two germline ends. The V gene's germline CDR1 is KGHSH and CDR2 LQKENI. The CDR3 region is CASSPPSPTGNTIYF. The CDR3 bases are TGTGCCAGCTCACCACCTAGCCCGACTGGAAACACCATATATTTT.

The chain employs TRBV12-3 or TRBV12-4 and TRBJ1-2, with TRBD1 matching over 7 bases. The CDR3 covers 12 residues. The junction had 5 bases not matched to a gene; V was cut back by 3 bases and J by 10 bases. Here the CDR3 reads CASSFGTVNYTF. For the CDR3, the DNA is TGTGCCAGCAGTTTTGGGACAGTCAACTACACCTTC.

This rearrangement joins TRBV21-1 to TRBJ2-7; no check of the table's D call, TRBD2, against the DNA was made. TRBV21-1 represents a pseudogene. The CDR3 has 17 residues. CDR3 bases: TGTGCCAGCAGCTCCCCGGCTAGCGGGCCTAACTCCTACGAGCAGTACTTC. Translation gives CASSSPASGPNSYEQYF.

Written as DNA, the CDR3 is TGTGCCAGCTCACCTACTGAATTCCTAGCGGACGGGCTGAACACTGAAGCTTTCTTT. As protein: CASSPTEFLADGLNTEAFF. The J gene is TRBJ1-1, the V gene TRBV18, with unresolved D. The V end lost 3 bases, the J end lost 0 bases, and 23 bases lay between the germline ends. CDR1 is KGHSH and CDR2 is LQKENI in the germline V gene. The CDR3 totals 19 residues. Based on the CDR3 plus reference TRBV18 and TRBJ1-1, the full variable domain is NAGVMQNPRHLVRRRGQEARLRCSPMKGHSHVYWYRQLPEEGLKFMVYLQKENIIDESGMPKERFSAEFPKEGPSILRIQQVVRGDSAAYFCASSPTEFLADGLNTEAFFGQGTRLTVV.

As to this clone: Different DNA sequences within this sample yield the same CDR3. This chain's CDR3 is CAISESGGSSNQPQHF. The CDR3 DNA reads TGTGCCATCAGTGAGTCCGGGGGTTCTAGCAATCAGCCCCAGCATTTT. The chain carries TRBV10-3 and TRBJ1-5; a weak D match, TRBD1 (5 bases). V was shortened by 0 bases and J by 0 bases, with 9 bases between the two germline ends. Germline V gene sequence: CDR1 ENHRY, CDR2 SYGVKD. The CDR3 runs to 16 residues.

This rearrangement joins TRBV7-2 to TRBJ1-2; a weak D match, TRBD1 (5 bases). Germline loops: CDR1 SGHTA, CDR2 FQGNSA. V lost 6 bases and J 4 bases, leaving 15 bases between the germline ends. The CDR3 runs to 14 residues. The CDR3 nucleotides are TGTGCCAGCAGTCGGCAGGGAAGTAGCTATGGCTACACCTTC. This gives the protein CASSRQGSSYGYTF.

V usage is TRBV14 and J usage is TRBJ2-7, with TRBD2 identical over 10 bases. The CDR3 consists of 15 residues. V lost 4 bases to trimming and J lost 3 bases; unmatched junction nucleotides: 6. Germline lookup yields CDR1 SGHDN and CDR2 FVKESK. The CDR3 reads CASSLGLAQIYEQYF. The CDR3 nucleotides are TGTGCCAGCAGCCTGGGACTAGCGCAAATCTACGAGCAGTACTTC.

V gene TRBV5-1 combines with J gene TRBJ1-4; TRBD1 matches at 9 bases. The junction had 6 bases not matched to a gene; V was cut back by 4 bases and J by 2 bases. Germline V gene data show CDR1 as SGHRS and CDR2 as YFSETQ. This CDR3 region has 16 residues. The CDR3 DNA follows: TGCGCCAGCAGCAGGGACAGGGAGGTCACTAATGAAAAACTGTTTTTT. Translation: CASSRDREVTNEKLFF.

The chain uses TRBV6-5 and TRBJ1-2; TRBD1 might be the D (5 bases). Trimming removed 2 bases at V and 6 bases at J, with 10 bases between. The length of the CDR3 is 13 residues. Germline V gene data show CDR1 as MNHEY and CDR2 as SVGAGI. The CDR3 loop reads CASSYKGSDGYTF. The CDR3 DNA follows: TGTGCCAGCAGTTACAAGGGGTCAGATGGCTACACCTTC.

This chain connects TRBV29-1 to TRBJ1-1; D possibly corresponds to TRBD1 (5 bases). V lost 5 bases to trimming and J lost 3 bases, with 13 bases between them. This CDR3 region has 13 residues. From germline, CDR1 is SQVTM and CDR2 ANQGSEA. CDR3 loop: CSVRQGGHTEAFF. CDR3 in DNA: TGCAGCGTTAGGCAGGGTGGGCACACTGAAGCTTTCTTT.

The J gene is TRBJ2-3, the V gene TRBV6-5; 13 nucleotides agree with TRBD2. Losses at the gene ends were 6 bases for V and 3 bases for J; bases not matched to a gene: 3. CDR3 size: 15 residues. Germline V CDR1 and CDR2: MNHEY, SVGAGI. CDR3 bases: TGTGCCAGCAGGACTAGCGGGAGGAGGACAGATACGCAGTATTTT. Protein: CASRTSGRRTDTQYF.

The chain joins TRBV7-3 to TRBJ1-3, with D uncertain. Germline CDR1 and CDR2: SGHTA and FQGTGA. This CDR3 has 17 residues. Trimming pared 6 bases from V and 0 bases from J, leaving 18 bases between. The CDR3 DNA reads TGTGCCAGCAGTCCCAATCCCGGCGGGAGCTCTGGAAACACCATATATTTT. It yields the protein CASSPNPGGSSGNTIYF.

The genes are TRBV6-5 and TRBJ1-4; 7 bases are a match to TRBD1. Germline loops: CDR1 MNHEY, CDR2 SVGAGI. Trimming took 7 bases from V and 5 from J; bases not matched to a gene: 7. This CDR3 comprises 14 residues. The CDR3 DNA follows: TGTGCCAGCACCCCGGGACAGCGAAATGAAAAACTGTTTTTT. Translation: CASTPGQRNEKLFF.

The J gene is TRBJ2-7, the V gene TRBV6-5; 9 nucleotides agree with TRBD2. The CDR3 extends over 15 amino acids. Germline CDR1 MNHEY, CDR2 SVGAGI. V lost 0 bases and J lost 6; bases outside the gene matches: 6. The CDR3, as DNA: TGTGCCAGCAGTTACTCCGGCGGGAGGGTCCGCGAGCAGTACTTC. It yields the protein CASSYSGGRVREQYF.

The V and J genes are TRBV6-5 and TRBJ2-1; 7 bases agree with TRBD1. CDR1 and CDR2 from the germline V gene are MNHEY and SVGAGI. Germline trimming cut 4 bases from V and 1 base from J; bases unmatched to any gene: 4. There are 15 residues in the CDR3. The chain's CDR3 is CASSSLTGSYNEQFF. CDR3 DNA: TGTGCCAGCAGTTCCTTGACAGGGTCCTACAATGAGCAGTTCTTC.

The chain links TRBV5-1 to TRBJ2-2; 7 bases line up with TRBD1. Germline values: CDR1 SGHRS, CDR2 YFSETQ. After removal of 4 bases from V and 4 bases from J, the junction contained 7 bases not matched to a gene. There are 15 residues in the CDR3. The CDR3 spells CASSRQSGGTGELFF. CDR3 in DNA: TGCGCCAGCAGCCGCCAATCAGGGGGCACCGGGGAGCTGTTTTTT.

This sequence joins TRBV6-2 or TRBV6-3 and TRBJ1-2, with 8 positions matching TRBD1. CDR1 is MNHEY, CDR2 SVGEGT, per germline. The CDR3 covers 15 residues. After removal of 5 bases from V and 0 bases from J, the junction contained 5 bases not matched to a gene. The CDR3 sequence: CASSRSTGANYGYTF. Here the CDR3 DNA reads TGTGCCAGCAGTAGGTCGACAGGGGCTAACTATGGCTACACCTTC.

A single count supports this clone. The chain links TRBV19 to TRBJ2-6; TRBD1 matches 9 bases. CDR3 size: 16 residues. Germline trimming cut 7 bases from V and 5 bases from J; bases unmatched to any gene: 9. From germline, CDR1 is LNHDA and CDR2 SQIVND (reference sequence). The CDR3 DNA sequence: TGTGCCAGTAAGGGACAGGGTTCACTCAGGGCCAACGTCCTGACTTTC. As protein: CASKGQGSLRANVLTF.

This clone came up a few times. The chain carries TRBV12-5 and TRBJ1-1; 9 nucleotides match TRBD1. V shed 6 bases, J shed 3 bases, and the junction held 5 bases outside the gene matches. The CDR3 runs 14 residues. Germline V gene data show CDR1 as LGHNT and CDR2 as FRNRAP. CDR3 loop: CASGIGQGYTEAFF. DNA for the CDR3: TGTGCTAGTGGGATAGGACAGGGGTACACTGAAGCTTTCTTT.

The chain is built from TRBV20-1 and TRBJ1-2; D might be TRBD1 (6 bases). V was trimmed by 1 base and J by 12 bases, leaving 12 bases between them. The germline V gene encodes CDR1 DFQATT and CDR2 SNEGSKA (reference sequence). CDR3 size: 11 residues. CDR3 nucleotides: TGCAGTGCTAGAGGACAGGTAGAACACACCTTC. It encodes CSARGQVEHTF.